The 27 T cell receptor beta chains given below trace back to one sample, sequenced in a study of cytomegalovirus exposure and HLA in healthy donors. The PCR employed 60 Vbeta primers together with 13 Jbeta primers. TCRdb's copy holds only in-frame clones and misses some; the assay was immunoSEQ multiplex PCR. The table records 150,000 or so clones, 60% to 85% of them present only once. Sequenced: PBMCs. The receptors shown here come from a man aged 50-60 years in good health and CMV-seropositive.

This rearrangement joins TRBV29-1 to TRBJ2-6; the D is unclear. Germline V gene sequence: CDR1 SQVTM, CDR2 ANQGSEA. The CDR3 runs 11 residues. Trimming left V 7 bases short and J 5 bases short, with 6 bases between. For the CDR3, the DNA is TGCAGCGGGCAGTGGGCCAACGTCCTGACTTTC. This sequence encodes CSGQWANVLTF.

The rearrangement links TRBV11-2 to TRBJ2-2; 7 bases are a match to TRBD1. The CDR3 is made up of 16 amino acids. Germline V CDR1 and CDR2: SGHAT, FQNNGV. V was pared by 5 bases and J by 4 bases, with 10 bases of the junction left unmatched. CDR3 protein: CASSLTRQGITGELFF. The CDR3, as DNA: TGTGCCAGCAGCCTAACCCGACAGGGTATCACCGGGGAGCTGTTTTTT.

V is TRBV9 and J is TRBJ1-3, with D tentatively TRBD1 (6 bases). Germline V gene lookup returns CDR1 SGDLS and CDR2 YYNGEE. This CDR3 contains 15 residues. Trimming took 0 bases from V and 4 from J, leaving 11 bases between them. Written as DNA, the CDR3 is TGTGCCAGCAGCGTAGAGGCAGGGGTCGGAAACACCATATATTTT. It translates to CASSVEAGVGNTIYF.

V gene TRBV5-8 combines with J gene TRBJ2-1; perhaps TRBD2 as D (5 bases). The V end was cut by 0 bases, the J end by 8 bases, with 15 bases between. Germline V gene data show CDR1 as SGHTS and CDR2 as YDEGEE. The CDR3 runs 15 residues. This CDR3 reads CASSLAGLAGDEQFF. CDR3 sequence (DNA): TGTGCCAGCAGCTTGGCCGGGCTAGCCGGCGATGAGCAGTTCTTC.

This chain uses TRBV7-3 with TRBJ2-1; 8 bases map to TRBD2. The ends lost 6 bases at V and 2 bases at J; junction bases unmatched: 0. This CDR3 comprises 13 residues. The V gene's germline CDR1 is SGHTA and CDR2 FQGTGA. Here the CDR3 DNA reads TGTGCCAGCAGTAGCGGGGCCTACAATGAGCAGTTCTTC. It is translated as CASSSGAYNEQFF.

The chain combines TRBV5-4 with TRBJ2-7; D remains ambiguous. The CDR3 has 12 amino acids. Trimming shortened V by 1 base and J by 7 bases, and 9 bases separated the two germline ends. Germline lookup yields CDR1 SGHNT and CDR2 YYREEE (reference sequence). This chain's CDR3 is CASSLNRMEQYF. CDR3 DNA sequence: TGTGCCAGCAGCTTGAACAGAATGGAGCAGTACTTC.

The gene calls are TRBV28 and TRBJ1-6, with 7 bases identical to TRBD1. Germline assignment: CDR1 MDHEN and CDR2 SYDVKM. The CDR3 runs to 16 residues. Losses at the gene ends were 3 bases for V and 10 bases for J; bases not matched to a gene: 12. CDR3: CASSLSGTDLLSPLHF. The CDR3 DNA is TGTGCCAGCAGTTTGTCGGGGACAGACCTCTTGTCACCCCTCCACTTT. The whole variable domain, remainder taken from reference TRBV28 and TRBJ1-6, is DVKVTQSSRYLVKRTGEKVFLECVQDMDHENMFWYRQDPGLGLRLIYFSYDVKMKEKGDIPEGYSVSREKKERFSLILESASTNQTSMYLCASSLSGTDLLSPLHFGNGTRLTVT.

The rearrangement joins TRBV30 to TRBJ2-3, with unresolved D. Germline lookup yields CDR1 GTSNPN and CDR2 SVGIG (reference sequence). The CDR3 is 13 residues long. Trimming took 0 bases from V and 5 from J, leaving 9 bases between them. This chain's CDR3 is CAWSVRAQDTQYF. Written as DNA, the CDR3 is TGTGCCTGGAGTGTACGCGCCCAAGATACGCAGTATTTT. Filled out from reference TRBV30 and TRBJ2-3, the complete variable domain reads SQTIHQWPATLVQPVGSPLSLECTVEGTSNPNLYWYRQAAGRGLQLLFYSVGIGQISSEVPQNLSASRPQDRQFILSSKKLLLSDSGFYLCAWSVRAQDTQYFGPGTRLTVL.

V is TRBV5-4 and J is TRBJ1-2; D is unresolved. Per germline, CDR1 SGHNT and CDR2 YYREEE (reference sequence). The CDR3 length is 14 residues. Trimming pared 4 bases from V and 8 bases from J, leaving 18 bases between. This chain's CDR3 is CASSPRETRSGYTF. CDR3 sequence (DNA): TGTGCCAGCAGCCCCCGGGAGACAAGGAGCGGCTACACCTTC.

The chain recombines TRBV5-1 with TRBJ1-1; D gene uncertain. The V end lost 1 base, the J end lost 1 base, and 11 bases lay between the germline ends. CDR1 is SGHRS and CDR2 is YFSETQ in the germline V gene. The CDR3 is 15 amino acids. In nucleotides, the CDR3 is TGCGCCAGCAGCTTGAGTCCGGTCTCGAACACTGAAGCTTTCTTT. Translation gives CASSLSPVSNTEAFF.

This clone was counted between two and nine times. The chain recombines TRBV27 with TRBJ2-1; the match to TRBD2 covers 11 bases. Germline lookup yields CDR1 MNHEY and CDR2 SMNVEV (reference sequence). V was pared by 0 bases and J by 4 bases, with 5 bases of the junction left unmatched. The CDR3 contains 17 residues. Here the CDR3 reads CASSLSRGTSGYNEQFF. CDR3 coding DNA: TGTGCCAGCAGTTTATCCCGGGGGACTAGCGGATACAATGAGCAGTTCTTC.

The rearrangement uses TRBV7-9 and TRBJ2-5; no clear D gene. V was clipped by 4 bases and J by 4 bases, with 16 bases between them. Germline V gives CDR1 SEHNR, CDR2 FQNEAQ (reference sequence). This CDR3 contains 15 residues. The CDR3, as DNA: TGTGCCAGCAGCTCAACAGACATATCCCTAGAGACCCAGTACTTC. Translating gives CASSSTDISLETQYF.

The chain is built from TRBV9 and TRBJ2-3; D not resolved. V was cut by 0 bases and J by 0 bases, with 5 bases left in between. Germline V gene lookup returns CDR1 SGDLS and CDR2 YYNGEE. This CDR3 comprises 14 residues. CDR3 region: CASSVVGSTDTQYF. The DNA of the CDR3 is TGTGCCAGCAGCGTAGTCGGTAGCACAGATACGCAGTATTTT.

The rearrangement links TRBV27 to TRBJ1-2; 8 bases are shared with TRBD1. The trim removed 7 bases at V and 4 bases at J, leaving 8 bases unmatched. The CDR3 is 14 residues long. Germline V gene sequence: CDR1 MNHEY, CDR2 SMNVEV (reference sequence). This CDR3 is CASKDRAGPYGYTF. The CDR3 DNA follows: TGTGCCAGCAAGGACAGGGCAGGACCCTATGGCTACACCTTC.

V is TRBV7-2 and J is TRBJ1-5; a possible D gene is TRBD1 (6 bases). The V end lost 2 bases, the J end lost 2 bases, and 10 bases lay between the germline ends. The germline V gene has CDR1 SGHTA and CDR2 FQGNSA. The CDR3 has 15 amino acids. The CDR3, as DNA: TGTGCCAGCAGCTTATCAGGGGACGGCAATCAGCCCCAGCATTTT. This gives the protein CASSLSGDGNQPQHF.

The chain combines TRBV4-2 with TRBJ1-6, with a tentative D call TRBD1 (5 bases). The CDR3 has 18 amino acids. Trimming took off 4 bases at V and 3 bases at J, with 19 bases between the two ends. CDR1 LGHNA and CDR2 YNFKEQ come from the germline V gene. The CDR3, as DNA: TGTGCCAGCAGCCGGGAGGGGTCGGGGGGGATCTATAATTCACCCCTCCACTTT. Translation: CASSREGSGGIYNSPLHF.

This chain connects TRBV5-6 to TRBJ1-1; 8 nucleotides align to TRBD1. V was clipped by 0 bases and J by 2 bases; unmatched bases: 9. Germline CDR1 is SGHDT and CDR2 is YYEEEE. The CDR3 totals 17 residues. This CDR3 reads CASSLGPGTGINTEAFF. The CDR3 DNA reads as TGTGCCAGCAGCTTGGGCCCCGGGACAGGCATTAACACTGAAGCTTTCTTT. The full variable domain, rest sourced from reference TRBV5-6 and TRBJ1-1, is DAGVTQSPTHLIKTRGQQVTLRCSPKSGHDTVSWYQQALGQGPQFIFQYYEEEERQRGNFPDRFSGHQFPNYSSELNVNALLLGDSALYLCASSLGPGTGINTEAFFGQGTRLTVV.

This clone has just one count. V is TRBV5-1 and J is TRBJ2-3, with a weak D call TRBD2 (6 bases). The CDR3 sequence is 14 residues long. Per the germline V gene, CDR1 is SGHRS and CDR2 is YFSETQ. V was shortened by 4 bases and J by 2 bases, with 11 bases between the two germline ends. The CDR3 reads CASSGGGDTDTQYF. Written as DNA, the CDR3 is TGCGCCAGCAGCGGTGGCGGGGACACAGATACGCAGTATTTT.

This clone showed up just once. This chain uses TRBV5-1 with TRBJ2-5; 8 bases align to TRBD1. Germline CDR1 and CDR2: SGHRS and YFSETQ. There are 14 residues in the CDR3. The V and J ends lost 3 bases and 4 bases, in that order; junction bases with no gene match: 5. As DNA, the CDR3 is TGCGCCAGCAGCTGGACAGGGAATGGAGAGACCCAGTACTTC. Translating gives CASSWTGNGETQYF.

This clone was counted a few times. This chain links TRBV6-6 with TRBJ2-1, with 10 bases that match TRBD2. Trimming cost V 6 bases and J 2 bases; bases outside gene matches: 4. Germline values: CDR1 MNHNY, CDR2 SVGAGI (reference sequence). CDR3 length equals 15 residues. CDR3 sequence (DNA): TGTGCCAGCAGCCCCGGGACTAGCGCCTACAATGAGCAGTTCTTC. Translation gives CASSPGTSAYNEQFF.

The chain carries TRBV4-3 and TRBJ1-2, with a possible D match to TRBD1 (6 bases). The V gene lost 0 bases and the J gene lost 4 bases, with 15 bases spanning the gap. CDR3 length: 16 amino acids. CDR1 is LGHNA, CDR2 YSLEER, per germline. This CDR3 is CASSQDATGSFYGYTF. CDR3 coding DNA: TGCGCCAGCAGCCAAGATGCAACAGGGTCGTTCTATGGCTACACCTTC.

This clone was detected once. V gene TRBV28 combines with J gene TRBJ2-1; weak D call: TRBD2 (7 bases). Between the trimmed V and J ends, which lost 6 bases and 4 bases, there was a span of 16 bases. The CDR3 contains 15 residues. The V gene's germline CDR1 is MDHEN and CDR2 SYDVKM. In DNA, the CDR3 is TGTGCCAGCAGCCTTGGGAGGGGGAAATACAATGAGCAGTTCTTC. Protein: CASSLGRGKYNEQFF.

Only a few counts were recorded for this clone. The chain is built from TRBV5-1 and TRBJ1-2, with 7 bases identical to TRBD1. Germline lookup yields CDR1 SGHRS and CDR2 YFSETQ. V gave up 0 bases and J gave up 7 bases; unmatched junction bases: 18. The CDR3 runs 18 residues. Written as DNA, the CDR3 is TGCGCCAGCAGCTTGGAGGGGGCTACAGTAGTTGGGCCCACTGGCTACACCTTC. Amino acid sequence: CASSLEGATVVGPTGYTF.

This clone was seen just once. The chain combines TRBV29-1 with TRBJ1-2; 10 bases match TRBD1. The germline V gene has CDR1 SQVTM and CDR2 ANQGSEA. Trimming took 4 bases from V and 3 from J; bases not matched to a gene: 8. The CDR3 extends over 15 amino acids. The CDR3 region is CSVVKGTGVYYGYTF. Here the CDR3 DNA reads TGCAGCGTTGTTAAAGGGACAGGGGTTTACTATGGCTACACCTTC.

The rearrangement joins TRBV9 to TRBJ2-7; the D gene is possibly TRBD2 (6 bases). The CDR3 has 15 amino acids. The ends were cut back, 0 bases at V and 2 bases at J, with 12 bases in the middle. Germline CDR1 and CDR2: SGDLS and YYNGEE. The DNA for the CDR3 is TGTGCCAGCAGCGTAGGTCCGGGAGCCGCCTACGAGCAGTACTTC. Amino acid sequence: CASSVGPGAAYEQYF.

Only a few counts were recorded for this clone. Here the CDR3 reads CASSSGTGGRAPQHF. The CDR3 DNA is TGTGCCAGCAGCTCCGGGACAGGGGGCCGAGCGCCCCAGCATTTT. The chain recombines TRBV7-2 with TRBJ1-5, with 12 bases lining up with TRBD1. Per germline, CDR1 SGHTA and CDR2 FQGNSA. Germline trimming cut 4 bases from V and 9 bases from J; bases unmatched to any gene: 7. This CDR3 is 15 amino acids long.

The rearrangement uses TRBV6-5 and TRBJ1-5, with TRBD1 identical over 7 bases. CDR1 is MNHEY and CDR2 is SVGAGI in the germline V gene. The CDR3 length is 13 residues. J gave up 7 bases and V 8 bases, and 8 bases lay outside the gene matches. In DNA, the CDR3 is TGTGCCAGCCTAGGAAGGGGGCAACAGCCCCAGCATTTT. This translates into CASLGRGQQPQHF.